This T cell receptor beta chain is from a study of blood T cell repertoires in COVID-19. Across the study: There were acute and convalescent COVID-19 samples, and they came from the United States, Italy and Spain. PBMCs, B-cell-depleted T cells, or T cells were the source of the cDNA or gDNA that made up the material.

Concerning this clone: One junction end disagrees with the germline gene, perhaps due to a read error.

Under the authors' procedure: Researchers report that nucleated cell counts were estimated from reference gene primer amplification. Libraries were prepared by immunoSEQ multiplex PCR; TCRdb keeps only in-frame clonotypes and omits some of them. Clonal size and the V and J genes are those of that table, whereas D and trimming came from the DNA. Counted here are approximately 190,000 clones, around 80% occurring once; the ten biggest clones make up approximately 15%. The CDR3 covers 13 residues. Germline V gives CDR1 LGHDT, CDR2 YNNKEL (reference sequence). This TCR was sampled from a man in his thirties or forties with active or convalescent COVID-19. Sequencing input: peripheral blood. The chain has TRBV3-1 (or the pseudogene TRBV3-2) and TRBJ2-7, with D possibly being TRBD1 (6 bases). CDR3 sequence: CASSQAASGTPVF. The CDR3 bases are TGTGCCAGCAGCCAAGCGGCTTCCGGGACACCTGTCTTC.